This TCR beta chain was found in a study of blood T cell repertoires in COVID-19. The wider study: Specimens from acute and convalescent COVID-19 originated in the United States, Italy and Spain. PBMCs, B-cell-depleted T cells, or T cells were the source of the cDNA or gDNA that made up the material.

The CDR3 covers 14 residues. Germline V gives CDR1 GTSNPN, CDR2 SVGIG (reference sequence). V was clipped by 5 bases and J by 4 bases, with 18 bases between them. Original processing methods: How many nucleated cells were present was estimated from reference gene primer amplification. Profiled with immunoSEQ multiplex PCR; TCRdb holds only in-frame clones, not every one. V and J calls and clone size are copied from that table; D and trimming were computed from the DNA. The table has about 170,000 clones, around 85% seen once. The sample was peripheral blood. This TCR came from a man between 60 and 75 years old who had recovered from COVID-19. The V call is TRBV30, the J call TRBJ2-7; the D gene is possibly TRBD2 (6 bases). The CDR3 sequence is CAWSAGGGNYEQYF. The CDR3 DNA reads TGTGCCTGGTCCGCCGGGGGTGGGAATTACGAGCAGTACTTC.